The T cell receptor beta chain described here comes from a study of shared clonotypes between healthy human individuals. Looking at the study overall: Each donor had three CD4 naive, three CD4 memory, two CD8 naive and one CD8 memory plate.

Donors included only healthy HIV-negative adults lacking recent acute infections or vaccinations. CDR1 and CDR2 from the germline V gene are SGHRS and YFSETQ. V was clipped by 0 bases and J by 8 bases, with 20 bases between them. This CDR3 is 17 amino acids long. Original processing notes: ImmunoSEQ junction-only sequences lacked quality scores, so their filtering differed. Only in-frame clones appear in the TCRdb table, and some are missing; sequencing was by immunoSEQ multiplex PCR. Clone size and the V and J calls come from that table; the DNA yielded D and trimming. The table has more than 2,000,000 clones, 85% to 95% seen once.

V and J are TRBV5-1 and TRBJ1-4; D uncertain. The sample comprised naive CD4+ T cells from PBMCs. Regarding subset: CD45RA+ positively selected. This sequence originates from a man between 18 and 35 years old in good health. Some clones in this sample may be carry-over from other donors' samples. The CDR3, as DNA: TGCGCCAGCAGCTTGGGCGTCGGAGTGGGAGGGAGAGAAAAACTGTTTTTT. Its translation: CASSLGVGVGGREKLFF.